The TCR beta chain under discussion was sequenced for a study of blood T cell repertoires in COVID-19. Whole-study context: In each case, the material was cDNA or gDNA derived from T cells, B-cell-depleted T cells, or PBMCs.

The protocol was immunoSEQ multiplex PCR, while the TCRdb copy is restricted to in-frame clones and leaves out a portion. The sample holds a few hundred thousand clones, 85% to 90% seen once. Trimming cost V 2 bases and J 5 bases; bases outside gene matches: 7. Germline loops: CDR1 SEHNR, CDR2 FQNEAQ (reference sequence). The CDR3 sequence is 15 residues long. This sequence joins TRBV7-9 and TRBJ2-7, with 9 bases fitting TRBD2. The origin of this receptor is a woman aged 50 to 60 who had recovered from COVID-19. The material sequenced was PBMCs or T cells enriched from blood (not recorded which). The CDR3 region has the DNA TGTGCCAGCAGCTTAATTCCTAGCGGGGACCACGAGCAGTACTTC. It encodes CASSLIPSGDHEQYF.